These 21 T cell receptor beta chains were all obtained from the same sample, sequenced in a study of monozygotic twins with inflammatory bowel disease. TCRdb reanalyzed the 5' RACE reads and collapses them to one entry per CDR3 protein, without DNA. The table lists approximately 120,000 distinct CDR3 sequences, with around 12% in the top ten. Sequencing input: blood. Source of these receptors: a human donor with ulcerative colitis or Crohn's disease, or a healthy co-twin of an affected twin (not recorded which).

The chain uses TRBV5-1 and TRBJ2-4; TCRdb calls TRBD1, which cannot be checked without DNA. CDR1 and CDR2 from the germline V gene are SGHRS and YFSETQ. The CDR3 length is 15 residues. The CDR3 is CASSDPGRPKNIQYF.

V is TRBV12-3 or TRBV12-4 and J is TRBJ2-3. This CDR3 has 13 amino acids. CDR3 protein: CASSVSESDTQYF.

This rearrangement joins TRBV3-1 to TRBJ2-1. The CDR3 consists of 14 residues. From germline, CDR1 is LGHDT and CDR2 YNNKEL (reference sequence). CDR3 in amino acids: CASSQDLVVGEQFF.

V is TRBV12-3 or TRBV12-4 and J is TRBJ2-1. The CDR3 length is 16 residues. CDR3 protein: CASSLVLTSSYNEQFF.

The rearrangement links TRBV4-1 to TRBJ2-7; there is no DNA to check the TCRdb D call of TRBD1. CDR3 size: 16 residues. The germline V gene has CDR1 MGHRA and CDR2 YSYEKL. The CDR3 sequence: CASSQVSGQGLFEQYF.

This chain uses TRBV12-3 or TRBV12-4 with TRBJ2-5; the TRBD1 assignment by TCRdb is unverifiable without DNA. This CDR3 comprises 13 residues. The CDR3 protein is CASSFVAGETQYF.

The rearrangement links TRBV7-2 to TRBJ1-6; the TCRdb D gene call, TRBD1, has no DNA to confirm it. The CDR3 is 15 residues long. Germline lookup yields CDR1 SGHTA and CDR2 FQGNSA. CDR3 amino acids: CASSSQQGYNSPLHF.

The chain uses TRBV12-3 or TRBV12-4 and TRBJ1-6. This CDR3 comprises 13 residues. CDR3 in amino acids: CASSLIEGSPLHF.

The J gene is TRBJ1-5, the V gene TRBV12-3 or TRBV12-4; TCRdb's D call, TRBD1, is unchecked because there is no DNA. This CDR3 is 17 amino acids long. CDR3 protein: CASSLAGGGFGNQPQHF.

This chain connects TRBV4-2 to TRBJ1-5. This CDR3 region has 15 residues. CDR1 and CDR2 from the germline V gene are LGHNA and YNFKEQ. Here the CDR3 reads CASSQDREGGQPQHF.

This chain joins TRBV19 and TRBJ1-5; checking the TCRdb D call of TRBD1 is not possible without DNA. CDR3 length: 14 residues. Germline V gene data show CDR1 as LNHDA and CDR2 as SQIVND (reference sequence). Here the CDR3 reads CASRTGPLNQPQHF. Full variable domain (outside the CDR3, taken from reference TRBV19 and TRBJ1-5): DGGITQSPKYLFRKEGQNVTLSCEQNLNHDAMYWYRQDPGQGLRLIYYSQIVNDFQKGDIAEGYSVSREKKESFPLTVTSAQKNPTAFYLCASRTGPLNQPQHFGDGTRLSIL.

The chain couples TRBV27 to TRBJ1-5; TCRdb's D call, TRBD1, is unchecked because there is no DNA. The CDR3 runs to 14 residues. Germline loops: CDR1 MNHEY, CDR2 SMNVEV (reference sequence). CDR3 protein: CASSPRGENQPQHF.

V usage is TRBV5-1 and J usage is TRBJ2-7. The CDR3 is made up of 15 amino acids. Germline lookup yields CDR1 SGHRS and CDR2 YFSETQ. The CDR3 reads CASSLASGESYEQYF.

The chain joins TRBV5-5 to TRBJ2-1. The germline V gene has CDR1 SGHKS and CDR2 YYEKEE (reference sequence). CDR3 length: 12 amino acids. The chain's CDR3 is CASSKGINEQFF. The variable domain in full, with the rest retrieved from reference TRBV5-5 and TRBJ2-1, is DAGVTQSPTHLIKTRGQQVTLRCSPISGHKSVSWYQQVLGQGPQFIFQYYEKEERGRGNFPDRFSARQFPNYSSELNVNALLLGDSALYLCASSKGINEQFFGPGTRLTVL.

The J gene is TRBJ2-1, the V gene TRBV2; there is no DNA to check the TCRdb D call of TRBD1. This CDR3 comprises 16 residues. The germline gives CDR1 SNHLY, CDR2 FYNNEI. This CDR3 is CASSESGRWGVSEQFF. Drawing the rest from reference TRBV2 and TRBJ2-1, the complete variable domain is EPEVTQTPSHQVTQMGQEVILRCVPISNHLYFYWYRQILGQKVEFLVSFYNNEISEKSEIFDDQFSVERPDGSNFTLKIRSTKLEDSAMYFCASSESGRWGVSEQFFGPGTRLTVL.

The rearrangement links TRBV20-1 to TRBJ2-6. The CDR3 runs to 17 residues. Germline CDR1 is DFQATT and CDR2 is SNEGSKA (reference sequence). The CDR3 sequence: CSAHRGGVLSGANVLTF.

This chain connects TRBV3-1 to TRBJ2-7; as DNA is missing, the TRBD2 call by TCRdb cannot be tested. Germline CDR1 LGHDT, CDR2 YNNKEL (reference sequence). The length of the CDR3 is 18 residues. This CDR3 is CASSQDLMWREGAYEQYF.

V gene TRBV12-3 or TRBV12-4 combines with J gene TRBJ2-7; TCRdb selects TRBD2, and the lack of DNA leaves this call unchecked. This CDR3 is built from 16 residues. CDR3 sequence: CASSSTSGRISYEQYF.

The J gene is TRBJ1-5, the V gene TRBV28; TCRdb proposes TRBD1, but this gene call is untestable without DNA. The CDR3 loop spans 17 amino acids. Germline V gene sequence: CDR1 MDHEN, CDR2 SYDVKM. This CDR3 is CASSLVPAEYSNQPQHF.

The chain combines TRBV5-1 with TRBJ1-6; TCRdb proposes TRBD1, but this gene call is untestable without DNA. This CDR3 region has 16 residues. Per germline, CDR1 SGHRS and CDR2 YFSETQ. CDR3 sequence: CASSLRGTRPNSPLHF.

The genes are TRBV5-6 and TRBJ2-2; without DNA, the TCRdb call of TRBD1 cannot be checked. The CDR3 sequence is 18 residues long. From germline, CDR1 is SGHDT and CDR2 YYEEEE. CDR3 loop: CASSLNPGTGWSTGELFF.